The source of this T cell receptor (beta chain) is a study of OX40 agonist ivuxolimab in advanced cancers. Study-level background: Ivuxolimab, which targeted the costimulatory receptor OX40 (CD134), was an agonistic, fully human IgG2 monoclonal antibody. Peripheral TCRbeta sequencing was intended to test whether TCR sequence diversity was altered and clonal T-cell expansion was caused by ivuxolimab. Partial responses occurred in three dose-escalation patients, of whom one had hepatocellular carcinoma and two had cutaneous melanoma. The dose-escalation cohort was roughly 87% male with a mean age of about 60 years, ranging from roughly 20 to 80. Of the 52 patients in dose escalation, about 20 had hepatocellular carcinoma, some 15 had melanoma, 9 had renal cell carcinoma and 9 had head and neck cancer. Intravenous ivuxolimab was administered to patients every 2 weeks at six dose levels: 0.01, 0.1, 0.3, 1.5, 3 and 10 mg/kg. The monotherapy dose-escalation portion (N ≈ 57 patients) of the phase I ivuxolimab trial is reported in the paper. Prior anti-PD-1, anti-PD-L1 or anti-CTLA-4 therapy was permitted, and checkpoint inhibitors had been received by less than 45% of dose-escalation patients. Results the study describes overall, beyond this receptor: After ivuxolimab, more expanded clones were found on average in CD8+ T cells than in CD4+ T cells. Low levels of normalized T-cell clonal expansion were also seen in some nonresponding patients. In the 0.1-3.0 mg/kg groups, partial responders were among the patients with the lowest normalized peripheral clonal expansion, particularly in CD8+ T cells. At doses of 0.1 to 3.0 mg/kg, clonal expansion of both CD4+ and CD8+ blood T cells was observed from baseline to week 6. The antigen specificity of the peripheral T cells that underwent clonal expansion was not determined.

A remark on this clone: It has no known antigen specificity. Base-call qualities are not available, and no considerably larger clone is one nucleotide away.

Genomic DNA was extracted from sorted cells for sequencing of the TCRbeta CDR3 region. The immunoSEQ Assay was used to sequence the TCRbeta CDR3 regions. Entries here come from immuneACCESS through TCRdb and include only in-frame sequences with V and J called. Some clones fail to appear in such tables; in the studies checked, an unresolved V gene covers under half of the shortfall, and the cause of the remainder is unknown. The sample has some 86,000 clones on record, 87% of them singletons. Less than 1.5% of the sample goes to the ten largest clones. CDR1 ENHRY and CDR2 SYGVKD were looked up in the germline V gene. The CDR3 has 15 amino acids, counting the end cysteine and phenylalanine. Only the CDR3 DNA is retained, 45 bases long and in frame from the first base. V was cut back by 4 bases and J by 0 bases, leaving a gap of 12 bases between them. The trial excluded patients who had a history of autoimmune disease or who were on systemic immunosuppression. Peripheral blood for TCR sequencing was collected from all dose cohorts at baseline, on cycle 4 day 1, and on cycle 7 day 1. The samples were taken from a phase I, first-in-human, multicenter, open-label dose-escalation trial of ivuxolimab. Adults with locally advanced or metastatic melanoma, renal cell, hepatocellular, or head and neck squamous cell carcinoma were enrolled in the trial. Before TCR sequencing, CD4+ T cells and CD8+ T cells were sorted from peripheral blood as separate populations.

The TCR comes from an adult with an advanced solid tumor such as melanoma, head and neck, liver or kidney cancer. The source material was CD4+ or CD8+ T cells sorted from blood, sampled in a trial of the OX40 agonist ivuxolimab. The sequence joins TRBV10-3 to TRBJ2-5, and possibly TRBD2, on 6 matching bases. The CDR3 protein is CAISAGTSYQETQYF. Here is the DNA: TGTGCCATCAGTGCCGGGACTTCGTACCAAGAGACCCAGTACTTC.